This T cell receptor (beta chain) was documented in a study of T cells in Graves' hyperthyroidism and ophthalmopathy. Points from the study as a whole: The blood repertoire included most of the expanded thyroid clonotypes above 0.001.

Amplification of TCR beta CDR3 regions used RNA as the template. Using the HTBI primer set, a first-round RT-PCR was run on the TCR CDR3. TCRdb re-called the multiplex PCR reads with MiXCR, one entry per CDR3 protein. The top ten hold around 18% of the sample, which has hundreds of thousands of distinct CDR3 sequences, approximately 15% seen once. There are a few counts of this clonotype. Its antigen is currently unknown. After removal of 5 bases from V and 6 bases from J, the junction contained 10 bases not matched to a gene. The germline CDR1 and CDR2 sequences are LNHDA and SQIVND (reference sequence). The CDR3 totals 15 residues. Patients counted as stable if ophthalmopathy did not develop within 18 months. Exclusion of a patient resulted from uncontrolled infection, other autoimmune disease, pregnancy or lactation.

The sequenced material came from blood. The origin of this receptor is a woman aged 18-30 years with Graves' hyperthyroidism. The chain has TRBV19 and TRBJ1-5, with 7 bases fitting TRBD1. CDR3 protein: CASSAGQMGTQPQHF. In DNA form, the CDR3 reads TGTGCCAGTAGTGCGGGACAGATGGGGACTCAGCCCCAGCATTTT. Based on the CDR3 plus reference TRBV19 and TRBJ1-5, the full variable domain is DGGITQSPKYLFRKEGQNVTLSCEQNLNHDAMYWYRQDPGQGLRLIYYSQIVNDFQKGDIAEGYSVSREKKESFPLTVTSAQKNPTAFYLCASSAGQMGTQPQHFGDGTRLSIL.